This T cell receptor beta chain was identified in a study of blood T cell repertoires in COVID-19 (dated by TCRdb to about 2020). At the level of the whole study: The collaborator samples originated in the United States, Italy and Spain and spanned the acute and convalescent phases of COVID-19. The dataset comprised deeply sampled blood TCRbeta repertoires from subjects exposed to, actively infected with, or recovered from COVID-19. Where available, HLA class I and class II types were taken from metadata supplied by the sample provider and were not determined by assay-based typing. The material from the prospective study consisted of cDNA or gDNA derived from T cells, B-cell-depleted T cells, or PBMCs. The repertoires were released in a freely available public database meant as a resource for research on the immune response to SARS-CoV-2. Samples came from the ongoing ImmuneRACE study (first 160 participants) plus 1,254 subjects from 6 global collaborators. A de-identified subject ID, COVID-19 status, age in years and sex were almost always included in the sample metadata. General findings and caveats noted by the study authors: How much clinical and demographic metadata was included differed by source and by participant, and the metadata was provided uncurated.

TCRbeta CDR3 regions were amplified from genomic DNA by means of the immunoSEQ Assay, a bias-controlled multiplex PCR. For the original study's pipeline: The number of nucleated cells in each sample was estimated by amplification of reference gene primers within the assay. To quantify the absolute abundance of each unique TCRbeta CDR3 rearrangement, sequence reads were collapsed and filtered. For each sample, productive Simpson clonality was calculated as the square root of Simpson's diversity index over productive rearrangements. TCRdb retrieved this table from immuneACCESS and kept in-frame rearrangements only. Not all clones are present; in checked studies, unresolved V genes account for under half, and no reason is known for the remainder. V, J and clone size were drawn from that table, and D and trimming were deduced from the DNA. This sample has over 150,000 clones in its table, and approximately 90% of those were observed once. Jointly, the top ten make up roughly 5% of the sample.

With regard to this clone: Which antigen it targets is not known. No much larger clonotype is one base removed from it; base qualities were not supplied.

The germline V gene encodes CDR1 SGDLS and CDR2 YYNGEE. V is reduced by 0 bases and J by 2 bases, leaving a spacing of 9 bases between them. The CDR3 has 15 amino acids, counting the end cysteine and phenylalanine. Here the CDR3 DNA is all that survives: 45 bases in frame from base 1. In Seattle, one collaborating source enrolled patients while the infection was active and tracked those patients longitudinally over the course of disease. The collaborating institutions used their own protocols to collect whole blood in K2EDTA tubes. For TCRbeta analysis, collaborators shipped samples in one of three forms: frozen whole blood, isolated PBMCs, or DNA extracted from either of those sample types.

The TCR originated in a man aged 18 to 35 with COVID-19, enrolled during active disease. The chain couples TRBV9 to TRBJ2-1; the D segment cannot be called with confidence. The sample consisted of peripheral blood. The encoded CDR3 is CASSVGGPTYNEQFF. The DNA reads TGTGCCAGCAGCGTAGGTGGGCCGACCTACAATGAGCAGTTCTTC.